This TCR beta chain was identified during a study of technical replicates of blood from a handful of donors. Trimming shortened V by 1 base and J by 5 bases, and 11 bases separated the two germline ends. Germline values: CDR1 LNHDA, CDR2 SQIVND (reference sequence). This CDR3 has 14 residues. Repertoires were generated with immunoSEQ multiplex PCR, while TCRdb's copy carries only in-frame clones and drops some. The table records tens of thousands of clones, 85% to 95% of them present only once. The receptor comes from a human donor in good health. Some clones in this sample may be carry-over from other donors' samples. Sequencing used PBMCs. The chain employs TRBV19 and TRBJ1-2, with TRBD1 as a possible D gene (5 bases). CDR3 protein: CASSIGGTSYGYTF. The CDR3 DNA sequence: TGTGCCAGTAGTATAGGAGGGACTTCGTATGGCTACACCTTC.